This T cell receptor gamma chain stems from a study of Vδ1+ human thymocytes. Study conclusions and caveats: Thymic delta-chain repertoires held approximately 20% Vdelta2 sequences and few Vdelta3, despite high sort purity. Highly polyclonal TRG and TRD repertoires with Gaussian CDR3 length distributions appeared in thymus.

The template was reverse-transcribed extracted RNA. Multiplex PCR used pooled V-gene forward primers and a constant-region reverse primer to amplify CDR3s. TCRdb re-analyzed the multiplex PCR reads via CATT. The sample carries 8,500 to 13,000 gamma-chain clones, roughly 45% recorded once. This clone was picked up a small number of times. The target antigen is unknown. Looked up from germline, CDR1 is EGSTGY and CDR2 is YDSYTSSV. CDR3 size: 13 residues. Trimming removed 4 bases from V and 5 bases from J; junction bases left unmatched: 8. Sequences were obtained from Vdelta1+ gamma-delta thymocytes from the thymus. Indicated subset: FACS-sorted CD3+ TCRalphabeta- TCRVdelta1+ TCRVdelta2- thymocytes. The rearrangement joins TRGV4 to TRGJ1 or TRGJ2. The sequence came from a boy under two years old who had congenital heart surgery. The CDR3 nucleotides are TGTGCCACCTGGGACGCTATCAATTATAAGAAACTCTTT. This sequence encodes CATWDAINYKKLF.